A single sample gave rise to the 8 T cell receptor beta chains below, sequenced in a study of T cell repertoires in cytomegalovirus infection. TCRdb recomputed calls from the reads with MiXCR, one row per CDR3 protein. The table has 200,000 to 300,000 distinct CDR3 sequences, approximately 9.1% seen once; the top ten hold roughly 16%. Sequences were obtained from PBMCs. These receptors were taken from a human donor in good health (CMV status not recorded). Some clones in this sample may be carry-over from other donors' samples.

This clonotype was seen at least ten times. The V and J genes are TRBV7-2 and TRBJ2-5, with D uncertain. Per the germline V gene, CDR1 is SGHTA and CDR2 is FQGNSA. V lost 4 bases and J 4 bases, leaving 7 bases between the germline ends. This CDR3 contains 12 residues. CDR3 in amino acids: CASSSPGETQYF. The CDR3 nucleotides read TGTGCCAGCAGCTCGCCCGGAGAGACCCAGTACTTC.

This clonotype was seen a few times. V gene TRBV30 combines with J gene TRBJ1-6; 9 bases fit TRBD1. Unmatched junction bases numbered 3, after V lost 4 bases and J lost 8 bases. This CDR3 spans 13 amino acids. CDR1 is GTSNPN, CDR2 SVGIG, per germline (reference sequence). In DNA form, the CDR3 reads TGTGCCTGGACCGGACAGGGGTATTCACCCCTCCACTTT. It codes for CAWTGQGYSPLHF.

This chain joins TRBV7-2 and TRBJ2-5; 11 bases fit TRBD2. The V segment lost 0 bases and the J segment 5 bases; nucleotides outside the gene matches: 8. Germline V gives CDR1 SGHTA, CDR2 FQGNSA. CDR3 length equals 17 residues. The CDR3 sequence: CASSLARLAGSRETQYF. The CDR3 coding sequence is TGTGCCAGCAGCTTAGCCCGACTAGCGGGGTCCCGGGAGACCCAGTACTTC.

The V call is TRBV7-2, the J call TRBJ2-1; TRBD2 matches at 8 bases. CDR1 SGHTA and CDR2 FQGNSA come from the germline V gene. Unmatched junction bases numbered 6, after V lost 5 bases and J lost 3 bases. This CDR3 is built from 15 residues. The CDR3, as DNA: TGTGCCAGCAGCCGCTCCGGGACTAGCTACAATGAGCAGTTCTTC. It yields the protein CASSRSGTSYNEQFF.

This clonotype was recorded many times. The gene calls are TRBV7-2 and TRBJ2-5; D possibly matches TRBD1 or TRBD2 (5 bases each). Germline CDR1 is SGHTA and CDR2 is FQGNSA. This CDR3 is 13 amino acids long. The V gene lost 2 bases and the J gene lost 5 bases, with 9 bases spanning the gap. The CDR3 loop reads CASSLFEGETQYF. As DNA, the CDR3 is TGTGCCAGCAGCTTATTTGAGGGGGAGACCCAGTACTTC.

This clonotype was seen many times. J is TRBJ1-2 and V is TRBV5-1; D not certain. Germline V CDR1 and CDR2: SGHRS, YFSETQ. The CDR3 extends over 14 amino acids. V dropped 0 bases and J dropped 7 bases, with 13 bases sitting between them. The DNA for the CDR3 is TGCGCCAGCAGCTTGGAGGCTTCCAGAGGTGGCTACACCTTC. It encodes CASSLEASRGGYTF.

At least ten counts were recorded for this clonotype. The chain uses TRBV7-2 and TRBJ1-1, with unresolved D. Germline V lookup: CDR1 SGHTA, CDR2 FQGNSA. Trimming left V 3 bases short and J 5 bases short, with 19 bases between. CDR3 size: 16 residues. As DNA, the CDR3 is TGTGCCAGCAGCTTGAACGGGCCTATGAAGTGGACTGAAGCTTTCTTT. It codes for CASSLNGPMKWTEAFF. The full variable domain, in which reference TRBV7-2 and TRBJ1-1 provide the parts outside the CDR3, is GAGVSQSPSNKVTEKGKDVELRCDPISGHTALYWYRQSLGQGLEFLIYFQGNSAPDKSGLPSDRFSAERTGGSVSTLTIQRTQQEDSAVYLCASSLNGPMKWTEAFFGQGTRLTVV.

This chain links TRBV5-4 with TRBJ2-2; D remains unclear. V was pared by 0 bases and J by 0 bases, with 9 bases between. Per germline, CDR1 SGHNT and CDR2 YYREEE (reference sequence). This CDR3 has 16 amino acids. For the CDR3, the DNA is TGTGCCAGCAGCTTGGAATTGCAGGCGAACACCGGGGAGCTGTTTTTT. Protein sequence: CASSLELQANTGELFF.